The 20 T cell receptor beta chains below were found in one sample sequenced in a study of cytomegalovirus exposure and HLA in healthy donors. 13 Jbeta primers and 60 Vbeta primers were used for the PCR. Only in-frame clones appear in the TCRdb table, and some are missing; sequencing was by immunoSEQ multiplex PCR. The sample comprises about 240,000 clones, around 81% of which are singletons, and about 8% rests with the top ten. Sequenced: PBMCs. All receptors derive from a woman aged 55-70 years in good health and CMV-seropositive.

As DNA, the CDR3 is TGTGCCAGCAGCTTAGACAGGCTATCCTACGAGCAGTACTTC. Residues: CASSLDRLSYEQYF. The V and J genes are TRBV11-2 and TRBJ2-7; no clear D gene. The V end lost 0 bases, the J end lost 1 base, and 7 bases lay between the germline ends. CDR3 size: 14 residues. Germline CDR1 SGHAT, CDR2 FQNNGV.

This chain uses TRBV9 with TRBJ2-1; D is unresolved. This CDR3 has 15 residues. Germline CDR1 is SGDLS and CDR2 is YYNGEE. The germline V and J ends were trimmed by 0 bases and 0 bases, with 7 bases remaining between them. The CDR3 coding sequence is TGTGCCAGCAGCGTAGATCCTAGCTCCTACAATGAGCAGTTCTTC. Its translation is CASSVDPSSYNEQFF.

This chain uses TRBV9 with TRBJ2-1; TRBD2 matches at 8 bases. V was pared by 0 bases and J by 5 bases, with 7 bases of the junction left unmatched. Germline assignment: CDR1 SGDLS and CDR2 YYNGEE. The CDR3 covers 16 residues. The CDR3 sequence: CASSVVGTREDNEQFF. The DNA of the CDR3 is TGTGCCAGCAGCGTAGTCGGGACTAGGGAAGACAATGAGCAGTTCTTC. Drawing the rest from reference TRBV9 and TRBJ2-1, the complete variable domain is DSGVTQTPKHLITATGQRVTLRCSPRSGDLSVYWYQQSLDQGLQFLIQYYNGEERAKGNILERFSAQQFPDLHSELNLSSLELGDSALYFCASSVVGTREDNEQFFGPGTRLTVL.

The rearrangement joins TRBV9 to TRBJ1-3, with TRBD1 identical over 8 bases. The CDR3 runs 15 residues. Unmatched junction bases numbered 6, after V lost 7 bases and J lost 0 bases. CDR1 and CDR2 from the germline V gene are SGDLS and YYNGEE. Here the CDR3 DNA reads TGTGCCAGCCAGTGGGGACAGGACTCTGGAAACACCATATATTTT. This gives the protein CASQWGQDSGNTIYF.

This chain joins TRBV25-1 and TRBJ2-1; tentatively, D is TRBD2 (6 bases). V shed 1 base and J shed 0 bases, with 10 bases lying between them. Germline CDR1 is MGHDK and CDR2 is SYGVNS. The CDR3 runs to 16 residues. This chain's CDR3 is CASSELRAGSYNEQFF. CDR3 coding DNA: TGTGCCAGCAGTGAATTGAGAGCGGGCTCCTACAATGAGCAGTTCTTC.

The rearrangement uses TRBV27 and TRBJ2-2, with D possibly being TRBD2 (6 bases). CDR3 length: 12 residues. Per germline, CDR1 MNHEY and CDR2 SMNVEV (reference sequence). Trimming took off 4 bases at V and 6 bases at J, with 6 bases between the two ends. CDR3 sequence (DNA): TGTGCCAGCAGTTGGGGGGCCGGGGAGCTGTTTTTT. Amino acid sequence: CASSWGAGELFF.

The chain joins TRBV2 to TRBJ2-3; the match to TRBD1 covers 8 bases. Germline V gives CDR1 SNHLY, CDR2 FYNNEI. V was pared by 5 bases and J by 3 bases, with 1 base of the junction left unmatched. The CDR3 runs to 13 residues. Here the CDR3 DNA reads TGTGCCAGCAGTCGACAGGGGACAGATACGCAGTATTTT. The encoded protein is CASSRQGTDTQYF.

The gene calls are TRBV28 and TRBJ1-2; D not certain. The CDR3 has 13 amino acids. The V gene lost 7 bases and the J gene lost 8 bases, with 17 bases spanning the gap. The germline V gene encodes CDR1 MDHEN and CDR2 SYDVKM. The CDR3, as DNA: TGTGCCAGCAATCCCACCCCCAGGAAGGGCTACACCTTC. It yields the protein CASNPTPRKGYTF.

The chain joins TRBV4-1 to TRBJ2-1; 14 bases map to TRBD2. The germline CDR1 and CDR2 sequences are MGHRA and YSYEKL. V lost 6 bases to trimming and J lost 7 bases; unmatched junction nucleotides: 14. This CDR3 is 18 amino acids long. CDR3 sequence (DNA): TGCGCCAGCAGAGGGACTAGCGGGAGCCCCGGGTGGGTGAATGAGCAGTTCTTC. Its protein product is CASRGTSGSPGWVNEQFF.

This chain links TRBV7-2 with TRBJ2-1; TRBD1 matches at 10 bases. This CDR3 has 13 amino acids. The V gene end was trimmed by 5 bases and the J gene end by 8 bases; junction bases not matched to a gene: 3. From germline, CDR1 is SGHTA and CDR2 FQGNSA. The CDR3 reads CASSRDRGYEQFF. The DNA for the CDR3 is TGTGCCAGCAGCCGGGACAGGGGCTATGAGCAGTTCTTC.

The V gene is TRBV19, the J gene TRBJ2-2; 15 positions agree with TRBD2. Germline V gene lookup returns CDR1 LNHDA and CDR2 SQIVND (reference sequence). With V trimmed by 5 bases and J by 0 bases, 13 bases remained unmatched. This CDR3 contains 21 residues. The CDR3 sequence: CASSPNTGGLAGGPNTGELFF. As DNA, the CDR3 is TGTGCCAGTAGTCCGAATACCGGAGGACTAGCGGGAGGGCCGAACACCGGGGAGCTGTTTTTT.

This clone was picked up one time. The chain links TRBV23-1 to TRBJ2-7, with D possibly matching TRBD2 (6 bases). TRBV23-1 is reported as an ORF; its role is uncertain. Trimming stripped 8 bases from V and 3 bases from J, with 8 bases between. This CDR3 region has 11 residues. DNA for the CDR3: TGCGCCAGCGGGGACTTCTACGAGCAGTACTTC. This codes for CASGDFYEQYF.

The chain employs TRBV7-2 and TRBJ2-1; D is possibly TRBD2 (5 bases). The CDR3 spans 15 residues. The germline V and J ends were trimmed by 5 bases and 4 bases, with 15 bases remaining between them. The germline gives CDR1 SGHTA, CDR2 FQGNSA. The CDR3 loop is CASSPSAGPYNEQFF. CDR3 nucleotide sequence: TGTGCCAGCAGCCCATCTGCGGGCCCATACAATGAGCAGTTCTTC. The variable domain in full, with the rest retrieved from reference TRBV7-2 and TRBJ2-1, is GAGVSQSPSNKVTEKGKDVELRCDPISGHTALYWYRQSLGQGLEFLIYFQGNSAPDKSGLPSDRFSAERTGGSVSTLTIQRTQQEDSAVYLCASSPSAGPYNEQFFGPGTRLTVL.

The J gene is TRBJ1-2, the V gene TRBV18, with TRBD1 identical over 8 bases. V lost 4 bases and J lost 4; bases outside the gene matches: 11. CDR3 length: 16 residues. Germline CDR1 reads KGHSH; CDR2 reads LQKENI. This chain's CDR3 is CASSRDTGQGAYGYTF. The CDR3 DNA reads TGTGCCAGCTCACGTGATACAGGGCAGGGGGCCTATGGCTACACCTTC.

In its sample, this clone was seen once. V gene TRBV19 combines with J gene TRBJ1-5; no firm D call. This CDR3 contains 16 residues. V lost 2 bases, J lost 4 bases, and 15 bases lay in between. Germline-derived CDR1 and CDR2 are LNHDA and SQIVND (reference sequence). The CDR3 DNA is TGTGCCAGTAGTATACATGAGGGCACAGTTAATCAGCCCCAGCATTTT. Translation: CASSIHEGTVNQPQHF.

This clone was counted once. This sequence joins TRBV14 and TRBJ2-1; possible D gene TRBD2, 6 bases. V lost 5 bases, J lost 7 bases, and 6 bases lay in between. CDR1 SGHDN and CDR2 FVKESK come from the germline V gene. The CDR3 loop spans 11 amino acids. The CDR3 DNA reads as TGTGCCAGCAGCGCGGGGAATGAGCAGTTCTTC. It codes for CASSAGNEQFF.

This sequence joins TRBV10-2 and TRBJ2-5, with 7 positions matching TRBD2. The CDR3 contains 13 residues. The V segment lost 9 bases and the J segment 5 bases; nucleotides outside the gene matches: 9. The germline V gene has CDR1 WSHSY and CDR2 SAAADI. CDR3 amino acids: CASKRDWGETQYF. The CDR3 DNA reads TGCGCCAGTAAGCGGGACTGGGGGGAGACCCAGTACTTC.

The chain uses TRBV19 and TRBJ1-2; weak D call: TRBD1 (6 bases). The V end lost 5 bases, the J end lost 0 bases, and 19 bases lay between the germline ends. This CDR3 region has 17 residues. The germline gives CDR1 LNHDA, CDR2 SQIVND (reference sequence). In DNA form, the CDR3 reads TGTGCCAGTAGTGTACAGGGCCGCTCCCCCACTAACTATGGCTACACCTTC. Its translation is CASSVQGRSPTNYGYTF.

The chain combines TRBV5-1 with TRBJ2-1; TRBD1 aligns across 12 bases. The CDR3 totals 17 residues. Germline trimming cut 4 bases from V and 9 bases from J; bases unmatched to any gene: 14. Germline loops: CDR1 SGHRS, CDR2 YFSETQ. CDR3 bases: TGCGCCAGCAGCACCCTCCCGGGACAGGGGGCCGGTGGTGAGCAGTTCTTC. Translation gives CASSTLPGQGAGGEQFF.

This clone was seen only a few times. This sequence joins TRBV9 and TRBJ2-3, with 8 bases identical to TRBD2. V gave up 0 bases and J gave up 2 bases; unmatched junction bases: 5. Germline assignment: CDR1 SGDLS and CDR2 YYNGEE. The CDR3 loop spans 16 amino acids. The CDR3 loop reads CASSVDSGRDTDTQYF. CDR3 nucleotides: TGTGCCAGCAGCGTAGATTCCGGGAGGGACACAGATACGCAGTATTTT.